The rows below give T cell receptor beta chains drawn from one sample of a study of CD8 T cells in ankylosing spondylitis. TCRdb called the 5' RACE reads again in MiXCR, with one record for every CDR3 protein. The data contain 150,000 to 200,000 distinct CDR3 sequences, roughly 10% of them singletons. The sequencing sample was made of blood, either unsorted or a sorted T cell fraction (not recorded which). Receptor source: a male donor with ankylosing spondylitis or in good health (not recorded which). Each CDR3 is given with its conserved first and last residue. D genes are given only for firm matches. The size entry is marked missing in some rows and otherwise reads once, few, many or a size class.

D gene	V gene	clone size	J gene	CDR3 DNA	CDR3 protein
TRBD2	TRBV25-1	few	TRBJ2-1	TGTGCCAGCACCGAGAGCGGGAGCTCCTACAATGAGCAGTTCTTC	CASTESGSSYNEQFF
TRBD1	TRBV6-2/TRBV6-3	.	TRBJ2-7	TGTGCCAGCCTGACAGGGGATGGATACGAGCAGTACTTC	CASLTGDGYEQYF
TRBD1	TRBV9	.	TRBJ2-1	TGTGCCAGCAGCGTAGGAGGGACAGGGTCCTACAATGAGCAGTTCTTC	CASSVGGTGSYNEQFF
.	TRBV12-3/TRBV12-4	many	TRBJ2-7	TGTGCCAGCAGTTTACTGACAGCCTACGAGCAGTACTTC	CASSLLTAYEQYF
.	TRBV21-1	many	TRBJ2-3	TGTGCCAGCAGCAAAGAGAGGAGTAACACCACAGATACGCAGTATTTT	CASSKERSNTTDTQYF
.	TRBV7-2	many	TRBJ1-6	TGTGCCAGCAGCTTAGCTGGGGGCAGCTCCTTCTCCTATAATTCACCCCTCCACTTT	CASSLAGGSSFSYNSPLHF
.	TRBV20-1	.	TRBJ1-1	TGCAGTGCTAGAGATCGGGGGGGCCGTGGCGGACTGAGGGACACTGAAGCTTTCTTT	CSARDRGGRGGLRDTEAFF
TRBD2	TRBV28	many	TRBJ2-7	TGTGCCAGCAACCTGCGGGGGTCCCTATCGGACGAGCAGTACTTC	CASNLRGSLSDEQYF
TRBD1	TRBV5-1	.	TRBJ1-2	TGCGCCAGCAGCCCCACGACAGGGGACGGCTATGGCTACACCTTC	CASSPTTGDGYGYTF
TRBD1	TRBV2	many	TRBJ1-2	TGTGCCAGCAGGATCACTACAGGGGCTTCTAACTATGGCTACACCTTC	CASRITTGASNYGYTF
TRBD2	TRBV29-1	few	TRBJ2-5	TGCAGCGTGTCAATACGACTAGCGGGAGAGACCCAGTACTTC	CSVSIRLAGETQYF
TRBD2	TRBV7-2	.	TRBJ2-3	TGTGCCAGCAGGCTCGGGGGGGGCACAGATACGCAGTATTTT	CASRLGGGTDTQYF
.	TRBV12-3/TRBV12-4	.	TRBJ2-1	TGTGCCAGCAGCTTAGGGGCAGGGACCAAATACAATGAGCAGTTCTTC	CASSLGAGTKYNEQFF
.	TRBV5-1	few	TRBJ2-7	TGCGCCAGCAGCTTGGTTCAGAGGGGCTACGAGCAGTACTTC	CASSLVQRGYEQYF
.	TRBV11-3	.	TRBJ2-3	TGTGCCAGCAGCTTCTTCCGCGACTCAAGCACAGATACGCAGTATTTT	CASSFFRDSSTDTQYF
.	TRBV5-1	many	TRBJ2-5	TGCGCCAGCAGCTTGACAGGGAACCAAGAGACCCAGTACTTC	CASSLTGNQETQYF
TRBD2	TRBV7-6	.	TRBJ2-1	TGTGCCAGCATCGTAGCGGGCCAGCGGTCCTACAATGAGCAGTTCTTC	CASIVAGQRSYNEQFF
.	TRBV4-2	many	TRBJ2-3	TGTGCCAGCAGCCAAGCCCCCCTCTCGGGGGCAGATACGCAGTATTTT	CASSQAPLSGADTQYF
TRBD2	TRBV12-3/TRBV12-4	many	TRBJ2-1	TGTGCCAGCACCCGACTAGCGACTATCTACAATGAGCAGTTCTTC	CASTRLATIYNEQFF
.	TRBV4-3	many	TRBJ2-3	TGCGCCAGCAGCCAAGGGCTCCGCACAGATACGCAGTATTTT	CASSQGLRTDTQYF
TRBD1	TRBV7-2	.	TRBJ1-2	TGTGGCAGCAGCTTACCAGGGGGCATAAACTATGGCTACACCTTC	CGSSLPGGINYGYTF
.	TRBV3-1	many	TRBJ2-1	TGTGCCAGCAGCCCCCTGACGGTAAGCTCCTACAATGAGCAGTTCTTC	CASSPLTVSSYNEQFF
.	TRBV28	many	TRBJ1-3	TGTGCCAGCACCCTAGGGTTCGGAGGAGGAAACACCATATATTTT	CASTLGFGGGNTIYF
TRBD2	TRBV11-2	.	TRBJ2-1	TGTGCCAGCAGGCTTGACGGACTAGCGGGAGGGGGATCCTACAATGAGCAGTTCTTC	CASRLDGLAGGGSYNEQFF
TRBD1	TRBV20-1	.	TRBJ2-1	TGCAGTGACACCGGGACAGGGTACAATGAGCAGTTCTTC	CSDTGTGYNEQFF
TRBD1	TRBV7-2	few	TRBJ1-1	TGTGCCAGCAGCATTAGGTGGGACAGGGGGCAGACTGAAGCTTTCTTT	CASSIRWDRGQTEAFF
.	TRBV30	few	TRBJ2-3	TGTGCCTGGAGTATATCACGGGGCACAGATACGCAGTATTTT	CAWSISRGTDTQYF
TRBD1	TRBV27	many	TRBJ1-1	TGTGCCAGCAGTTTCTCGACCGGGACAGGGCCCAGGGAAGCTTTCTTT	CASSFSTGTGPREAFF
TRBD2	TRBV20-1	many	TRBJ2-7	TGCAGTGCTAGAGATGGGACTAGCGCCAATCGGGGAGACTACGAGCAGTACTTC	CSARDGTSANRGDYEQYF
.	TRBV20-1	many	TRBJ1-1	TGCAGTGCTAGAGATATACGCGTGGGGGGCGAGGGCACTGAAGCTTTCTTT	CSARDIRVGGEGTEAFF
.	TRBV3-1	many	TRBJ2-7	TGTGCCAGCAGCCAAGTAAGCAGCGGAGAGCAGTACTTC	CASSQVSSGEQYF
TRBD1	TRBV7-9	few	TRBJ2-1	TGTGCCAGCAGCCCCAGGGGGAGCTCCTACAATGAGCAGTTCTTC	CASSPRGSSYNEQFF
.	TRBV6-6	few	TRBJ2-1	TGTGCCAGCAGTTACTTTGGGTACAATGAGCAGTTCTTC	CASSYFGYNEQFF
TRBD1	TRBV29-1	.	TRBJ2-1	TGCAGCGTTGAGACAGGGTCGAATGAGCAGTTCTTC	CSVETGSNEQFF
.	TRBV15	many	TRBJ1-5	TGTGCCACCAGCATTCAACGAGCTAATCAGCCCCAGCATTTT	CATSIQRANQPQHF
.	TRBV6-2/TRBV6-3	many	TRBJ2-2	TGTGCCAGCAGGGGCCCCGCGGCCGGGGAGCTGTTTTTT	CASRGPAAGELFF
TRBD2	TRBV29-1	many	TRBJ2-5	TGCAGCGGGGGAGGGAGTGGAGAGACCCAGTACTTC	CSGGGSGETQYF
TRBD2	TRBV20-1	few	TRBJ2-3	TGCAGTGCACCGGGACTAGCGGGGGCCATACGGAGCACAGATACGCAGTATTTT	CSAPGLAGAIRSTDTQYF
.	TRBV7-9	many	TRBJ1-6	TGTGCCAGCAACCTCGGGAAGGGCGTGGGGAATTCACCCCTCCACTTT	CASNLGKGVGNSPLHF
.	TRBV5-1	many	TRBJ2-5	TGCGCCAGCAGACTATCAGGGTTGGAGACCCAGTACTTC	CASRLSGLETQYF
.	TRBV5-1	many	TRBJ2-1	TGCGCCAGCAGCTTGGTCCCCGGGCGGGACAATGAGCAGTTCTTC	CASSLVPGRDNEQFF
.	TRBV5-1	many	TRBJ1-5	TGCGCCAGCAGCTTGTTCCCGAGCAATCAGCCCCAGCATTTT	CASSLFPSNQPQHF
TRBD2	TRBV2	.	TRBJ2-2	TGTGCCAGCAGTGAATCAACTAGCGGGATCTCTGCCGGGGAGCTGTTTTTT	CASSESTSGISAGELFF
TRBD1	TRBV2	.	TRBJ2-1	TGTGCCAGCAAAATTGGGACAGGGGCCTACAATGAGCAGTTCTTC	CASKIGTGAYNEQFF
TRBD1	TRBV12-3/TRBV12-4	.	TRBJ2-3	TGTGCCAGCAGTTCCCCCCGACTACGCGGACAGGGTACGCAGTATTTT	CASSSPRLRGQGTQYF
TRBD1	TRBV11-2	many	TRBJ1-3	TGTGCCAGCAGCCCCTCCGGGGGACAGGGCGCCAGGAACACCATATATTTT	CASSPSGGQGARNTIYF
TRBD2	TRBV5-1	many	TRBJ2-2	TGCGCCAGCAGCAGACTAGCGGGAGGATCAGGCACCGGGGAGCTGTTTTTT	CASSRLAGGSGTGELFF
TRBD2	TRBV7-2	once	TRBJ2-3	TGTGCCAGCACTTGGGGGGGGGGCACAGATACGCAGTATTTT	CASTWGGGTDTQYF
TRBD2	TRBV20-1	.	TRBJ2-3	TGCAGTGCTAGAGCCCGACTAGCGGAGGTTGCAGATACGCAGTATTTT	CSARARLAEVADTQYF
.	TRBV27	few	TRBJ2-6	TGTGCCAGCAGTACGTTCAGCTCTGGGGCCAACGTCCTGACTTTC	CASSTFSSGANVLTF
.	TRBV5-1	few	TRBJ2-7	TGCGCCAGCAGCTCTCAGGTGTTCGCCTACGAGCAGTACTTC	CASSSQVFAYEQYF
TRBD2	TRBV20-1	many	TRBJ2-5	TGCAGTGCCTCCAGGGCTAGCGGGAGTTTCCAAGAGACCCAGTACTTC	CSASRASGSFQETQYF
.	TRBV4-2	many	TRBJ2-2	TGTGCCAGCAGCCACCCCACCGGGGAGCTGTTTTTT	CASSHPTGELFF
.	TRBV7-8	few	TRBJ1-3	TGTGCCAGCAGCCTTAACAGGGACCGCTCTGGAAACACCATATATTTT	CASSLNRDRSGNTIYF
.	TRBV5-1	many	TRBJ1-1	TGCGCCAGCAGCTTTAAGGGGCAGAACACTGAAGCTTTCTTT	CASSFKGQNTEAFF
.	TRBV7-2	many	TRBJ2-3	TGTGCCAGCAGCTTAGAGGTCACAGATACGCAGTATTTT	CASSLEVTDTQYF
TRBD1	TRBV11-3	.	TRBJ2-2	TGTGCCAGCCTGCGATCGGGACAGGGTAACACCGGGGAGCTGTTTTTT	CASLRSGQGNTGELFF
TRBD2	TRBV29-1	many	TRBJ2-7	TGCAGCGTTGAAAAGACTAGCGGGGTGACCTACGAGCAGTACTTC	CSVEKTSGVTYEQYF